This TCR beta chain was obtained from a study of blood T cells in healthy people across ages. Next came a second PCR, run for about 6 to 12 cycles, which used a sample-barcoded 5' primer along with a J-beta primer mix. TCRdb reprocessed the 5' RACE reads with MiXCR, giving one entry per CDR3 protein. The sample lists roughly 680,000 distinct CDR3 sequences, around a fifth occurring once. V was shortened by 8 bases and J by 3 bases, with 17 bases between the two germline ends. The CDR3 contains 14 residues. Germline V gene data show CDR1 as SGHTA and CDR2 as FQGNSA. This clonotype was recorded a few times.

The TCR was taken from a man in his 70s in good health. The gene calls are TRBV7-2 and TRBJ2-7; weak D call: TRBD2 (5 bases). The specimen sequenced was blood. CDR3 DNA: TGTGCCAGCCGGTTGGGTCCGGGAAGCTACGAGCAGTACTTC. Translated, it gives CASRLGPGSYEQYF.